This T cell receptor (beta chain) derives from a study of blood T cells in healthy people across ages. Study results and caveats: Long-lived and aged donors differed, with more naive CD4+ cells and higher diversity in the long-lived. Getting older went along with TCR beta diversity per million T cells dropping roughly linearly. The authors considered diversity estimates from one million T cells to be underestimates.

Using a J-beta primer mix together with a sample-barcoded 5' primer, a second PCR was run for about 6 to 11 cycles. Using its own MiXCR run on the 5' RACE reads, TCRdb lists one record per CDR3 protein. This table holds approximately 1,700,000 distinct CDR3 sequences, more than 35% found once. In this sample, this clonotype turned up a few times. Antigen unknown. With each sample, at least 5.5 micrograms of total RNA were extracted. V was clipped by 0 bases and J by 2 bases, with 6 bases between them. The CDR3 runs to 14 residues. Germline V gene data show CDR1 as MNHNS and CDR2 as SASEGT. Sequencing was carried out using blood. The rearrangement joins TRBV6-1 to TRBJ2-3; D is ambiguous. This receptor was identified in a human donor in good health. The CDR3 coding sequence is TGTGCCAGCAGTGAAGCATTCATCACAGATACGCAGTATTTT. The encoded protein is CASSEAFITDTQYF.